The sequence of this T cell receptor (beta chain) was determined in a study of CD8 T cells in Susac syndrome. The CDR3 length is 14 residues. The germline V gene encodes CDR1 SGHNT and CDR2 YENEEA. Trimming took off 5 bases at V and 11 bases at J, with 21 bases between the two ends. Random hexamers primed reverse transcription of about 0.5 to 1 ug RNA. TCRdb re-called the immunoSEQ multiplex PCR reads through MiXCR, storing one row per CDR3 protein. This sample carries 200,000 or so distinct CDR3 sequences, around 95% of them seen once, and the ten largest clones take 0.075% to 0.1%. This chain connects TRBV11-3 to TRBJ1-1; D might be TRBD1 (5 bases). What was sequenced was CD4+ T cells from PBMCs. This receptor was identified in a human donor with Susac syndrome. CDR3 sequence reads: CASSPTPGQGSAFF. In DNA form, the CDR3 reads TGTGCCAGCAGCCCGACCCCCGGGCAGGGAAGTGCTTTCTTT.